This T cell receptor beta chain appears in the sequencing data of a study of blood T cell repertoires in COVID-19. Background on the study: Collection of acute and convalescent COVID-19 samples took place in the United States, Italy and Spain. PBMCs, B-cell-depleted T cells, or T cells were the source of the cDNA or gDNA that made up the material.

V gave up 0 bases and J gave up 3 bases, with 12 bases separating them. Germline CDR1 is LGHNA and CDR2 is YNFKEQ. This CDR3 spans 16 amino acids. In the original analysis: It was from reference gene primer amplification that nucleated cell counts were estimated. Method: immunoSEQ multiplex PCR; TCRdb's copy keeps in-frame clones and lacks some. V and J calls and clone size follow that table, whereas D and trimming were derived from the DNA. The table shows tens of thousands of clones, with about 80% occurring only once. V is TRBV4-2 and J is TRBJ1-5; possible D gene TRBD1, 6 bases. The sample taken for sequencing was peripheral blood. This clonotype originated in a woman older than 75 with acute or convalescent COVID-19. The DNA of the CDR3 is TGTGCCAGCAGCCAAGATATGGGGGGGCACAATCAGCCCCAGCATTTT. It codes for CASSQDMGGHNQPQHF.